This TCR beta chain came from a study of blood T cell repertoires in COVID-19. TCRdb's table, derived via immunoSEQ multiplex PCR, lists solely in-frame clones and lacks some. This table has 150,000 to 200,000 clones, 80% appearing once. The CDR3 covers 13 residues. V was shortened by 4 bases and J by 3 bases, with 8 bases between the two germline ends. Germline V gene sequence: CDR1 SGHAT, CDR2 FQNNGV. The sequence derives from a woman aged 60-70 years who had recovered from COVID-19. J is TRBJ2-3 and V is TRBV11-2; no clear D. Sequencing was done on a sample of PBMCs or T cells enriched from blood (not recorded which). Written as DNA, the CDR3 is TGTGCCAGCAGCTCCCGACTGACAGATACGCAGTATTTT. Its protein product is CASSSRLTDTQYF.